The clone carrying this T cell receptor (beta chain) came up a few times. Antigen: not known. These data belong to a study of post-analysis software for immune sequencing data. Study-wide context: The courses of disease that were included comprised relapsing-remitting, secondary progressive and progressive-relapsing multiple sclerosis.

Study conclusions and caveats: Roughly five TRBV segments were significantly more frequent in patients than in controls. TRBV5-6, TRBV5-1 and TRBV20-1 were among these segments. Controls' normalized Chao1 diversity significantly exceeded that of multiple sclerosis patients.

CDR1 is SGHRS and CDR2 is YFSETQ in the germline V gene. The CDR3 length is 15 residues. Unique-molecular-identifier-tagged TCR beta cDNA libraries were used. Roughly 500,000 cDNA molecules were obtained per 1 to 10 million input T cells. TCRdb independently ran MiXCR on the PCR reads; one entry per CDR3 protein. In the table there are approximately 690,000 distinct CDR3 sequences, approximately 59% of which are singletons. The source of this sequence is a girl aged 2-10 years with multiple sclerosis. J is TRBJ2-5 and V is TRBV5-1, with 8 bases fitting TRBD2. The J call could be wrong; TRBJ2-7 is a better fit for the DNA end. The sample consisted of blood. The DNA for the CDR3 is TGCGCCAGCAGCTTCACAGGTGGCGGGAGGAACGAGCAGTACTTC. This sequence encodes CASSFTGGGRNEQYF.